A single T cell receptor (beta chain) is shown here with its context. Its antigen remains unidentified. Primers included in the PCR were 60 Vbeta and 13 Jbeta primers. The repertoire was sequenced with immunoSEQ multiplex PCR; TCRdb's copy has only in-frame clones and lacks some. In the table there are approximately 110,000 clones, roughly 70% of which are singletons. Trimming took 3 bases from V and 3 from J; bases not matched to a gene: 9. Germline V gives CDR1 MNHNS, CDR2 SASEGT. The CDR3 length is 16 residues. The data originate from a study of cytomegalovirus exposure and HLA in healthy donors. General study points: Common viral pathogens seemed, in a later analysis, to connect with several of the most significant clusters. Later analysis identified a missense DCLRE1C variant that was linked to TCR beta V- and J-gene trimming. DRB1 had the most TCR associations and HLA-C the fewest, a later analysis found, with rates varying by HLA locus.

This receptor was identified in a woman aged 40 to 55 in good health and CMV-seropositive. The chain carries TRBV6-1 and TRBJ2-7; 9 bases fit TRBD2. The specimen sequenced was PBMCs. The CDR3 DNA sequence: TGTGCCAGCAGTGACCCCTATTCGACTAGCGGCTACGAGCAGTACTTC. Translation gives CASSDPYSTSGYEQYF.